These T cell receptor beta chains were read from a single sample in a study. TCRdb recomputed calls from the 5' RACE reads with MiXCR, one row per CDR3 protein. The profile shows some 44,000 distinct CDR3 sequences, 30% of them singletons. Source material: tumor-infiltrating memory CD4+ T cells sorted from the breast tumor. Every receptor here comes from a female donor with breast cancer. Both conserved end residues are part of each CDR3. Size tells how often a clone was seen (once, few, many) or the class of an expanded clone, and some rows leave it out.

clone size	J gene	V gene	CDR3 protein
many	TRBJ2-1	TRBV7-7	CASSLGTGGSGEQFF
few	TRBJ2-1	TRBV12-2	CASPPSAGGRAGGEQFF
.	TRBJ2-2	TRBV5-5	CASSLGQGFTGELFF
few	TRBJ2-3	TRBV5-1	CASSLISGSRGNIDTQYF
few	TRBJ1-5	TRBV7-6	CASSLGTGGNQPQHF
.	TRBJ1-5	TRBV9	CASARRQPQHF
.	TRBJ2-2	TRBV25-1	CASSGRGVNTGELFF
medium-sized	TRBJ2-3	TRBV29-1	CTTDTQYF
.	TRBJ2-7	TRBV20-1	CSAREFVSVDFSYEQYF
.	TRBJ1-2	TRBV11-2	CASSLDGPGQSMRYTF
many	TRBJ2-2	TRBV29-1	CSVDTAGGRTGELFF
few	TRBJ2-5	TRBV6-2/TRBV6-3	CASGSLKETQYF
.	TRBJ2-1	TRBV12-3/TRBV12-4	CASSFPSSSAYNEQFF
.	TRBJ2-3	TRBV20-1	CSARPPRGGAGNTQYF
.	TRBJ2-7	TRBV20-1	CSARVGTISYEQYF
.	TRBJ2-1	TRBV4-3	CASSLILDNEQFF
few	TRBJ2-5	TRBV20-1	CSALPGRIPGETQYF
.	TRBJ1-4	TRBV4-2	CASSQDLEDEKLFF
medium-sized	TRBJ2-1	TRBV5-1	CASSFSGTDINEQFF
many	TRBJ2-1	TRBV7-3	CASSLPGVVNEQFF
few	TRBJ2-1	TRBV27	CASSPGTENNEQFF
many	TRBJ2-5	TRBV27	CASSLSTTGPETQYF
few	TRBJ2-1	TRBV11-1	CASSLGDRTNEQFF
.	TRBJ2-5	TRBV5-1	CTSSLEGEETQYF
few	TRBJ2-2	TRBV7-3	CASSLISNTGELFF
.	TRBJ2-3	TRBV3-1	CASSQRSSADTQYF
few	TRBJ2-5	TRBV6-5	CASSTLGGEETQYF